One sample yielded the 11 T cell receptor beta chains listed below, sequenced in a study of regulatory T cells in long-lasting Graves disease. Time point meaning: persistent/refractory GD, antithyroid drugs over 5 years with positive TRAb. TCR sequences were obtained from RNA taken from PBMCs. CDR3 regions were amplified by Arm-PCR using iRepertoire HTBI primers to build TCR beta libraries. Via MiXCR, TCRdb re-called the multiplex PCR reads, giving one row per CDR3 protein. The sample consists of some 470,000 distinct CDR3 sequences, about 22% of them appearing once. This material consisted of peripheral blood mononuclear cells (PBMCs), taken when the disease was refractory, from a patient treated with antithyroid drugs. All receptors derive from a female donor with Graves disease.

The V and J genes are TRBV7-9 and TRBJ1-2, with 7 bases fitting TRBD1. The CDR3 contains 17 residues. After removal of 1 base from V and 0 bases from J, the junction contained 8 bases not matched to a gene. The germline CDR1 and CDR2 sequences are SEHNR and FQNEAQ (reference sequence). The CDR3 loop reads CASSLEPTGAANYGYTF. The CDR3 DNA reads as TGTGCCAGCAGCTTAGAACCCACAGGGGCAGCTAACTATGGCTACACCTTC.

In its sample, this clonotype was seen many times. The rearrangement joins TRBV2 to TRBJ1-6, with D possibly matching TRBD1 (6 bases). Germline V gives CDR1 SNHLY, CDR2 FYNNEI. The ends were cut back, 3 bases at V and 2 bases at J, with 11 bases in the middle. CDR3 length: 16 residues. The chain's CDR3 is CASSEQGHAYNSPLHF. In DNA, the CDR3 is TGTGCCAGCAGTGAGCAGGGGCATGCCTATAATTCACCCCTCCACTTT. The full variable domain, rest sourced from reference TRBV2 and TRBJ1-6, is EPEVTQTPSHQVTQMGQEVILRCVPISNHLYFYWYRQILGQKVEFLVSFYNNEISEKSEIFDDQFSVERPDGSNFTLKIRSTKLEDSAMYFCASSEQGHAYNSPLHFGNGTRLTVT.

In this sample, this clonotype turned up many times. V is TRBV30 and J is TRBJ1-4; no clear D. V lost 0 bases, J lost 5 bases, and 7 bases lay in between. The CDR3 sequence is 13 residues long. Germline CDR1 GTSNPN, CDR2 SVGIG (reference sequence). In DNA form, the CDR3 reads TGTGCCTGGAGTGTACAGAGGAATGAAAAACTGTTTTTT. As protein: CAWSVQRNEKLFF.

The CDR3 reads CATSDRGGADGYTF. CDR3 bases: TGTGCCACCAGTGACAGAGGGGGCGCGGATGGCTACACCTTC. The chain carries TRBV24-1 and TRBJ1-2, with 7 bases aligning to TRBD1. The V segment lost 4 bases and the J segment 6 bases; nucleotides outside the gene matches: 7. The CDR3 extends over 14 amino acids. Germline values: CDR1 KGHDR, CDR2 SFDVKD.

This clonotype showed up many times. This chain links TRBV29-1 with TRBJ2-4; TRBD1 matches at 10 bases. V shed 0 bases, J shed 0 bases, and the junction held 5 bases outside the gene matches. CDR3 length equals 17 residues. Germline CDR1 SQVTM, CDR2 ANQGSEA. The chain's CDR3 is CSVEDWTGGLAKNIQYF. The CDR3 nucleotides read TGCAGCGTTGAAGATTGGACAGGGGGACTAGCCAAAAACATTCAGTACTTC.

With regard to this clonotype: This may be a read error: a much more frequent sequence differs by one nucleotide. V gene TRBV27 combines with J gene TRBJ1-6; 7 bases align to TRBD1. The CDR3 has 13 amino acids. In germline, CDR1 is MNHEY, CDR2 SMNVEV (reference sequence). The CDR3 DNA is TGTGCCAGCAGTCATGACAGGGTCTCACCCCCCCACTTT. Protein sequence: CASSHDRVSPPHF.

As for this clonotype: A much larger clone is a single base away; this may be a read error. The chain's CDR3 is CASNLRIRAFQETQYF. The CDR3 coding sequence is TGTGCCAGCAACCTAAGGATCAGGGCCTTTCAAGAGACCCAGTACTTC. The J gene is TRBJ2-5, the V gene TRBV7-9; possible D gene TRBD1, 5 bases. This CDR3 is built from 16 residues. Germline V gene data show CDR1 as SEHNR and CDR2 as FQNEAQ (reference sequence). V lost 7 bases, J lost 2 bases, and 20 bases lay in between.

The table lists this clonotype with many counts. This chain links TRBV6-1 with TRBJ2-7, with 7 bases that match TRBD1. CDR3 size: 12 residues. The germline V gene has CDR1 MNHNS and CDR2 SASEGT. J lost 9 bases, V lost 5 bases, and 7 bases had no gene match. The CDR3, as DNA: TGTGCCAGCAGTCCCCGGACAGGACGGCAGTACTTC. Translating it yields CASSPRTGRQYF.

The chain couples TRBV14 to TRBJ2-1, with TRBD2 identical over 13 bases. CDR1 is SGHDN, CDR2 FVKESK, per germline. Losses at the gene ends were 3 bases for V and 2 bases for J; bases not matched to a gene: 10. CDR3 length: 19 residues. The CDR3 reads CASSQGGLAGARAYNEQFF. CDR3 in DNA: TGTGCCAGCAGCCAGGGCGGACTAGCGGGGGCGCGGGCCTACAATGAGCAGTTCTTC.

This clonotype was recorded many times. This chain uses TRBV6-1 with TRBJ2-7; D might be TRBD1 or TRBD2, each matching 5 bases. The CDR3 extends over 14 amino acids. The V and J ends lost 9 bases and 3 bases respectively, with 18 bases between them. Germline V gene sequence: CDR1 MNHNS, CDR2 SASEGT. As DNA, the CDR3 is TGTGCCAGTTCGGGGCCGGGCTTAATCTACGAGCAGTACTTC. As protein: CASSGPGLIYEQYF.

The chain uses TRBV19 and TRBJ2-6, with 7 bases that match TRBD2. V gave up 0 bases and J gave up 0 bases; unmatched junction bases: 17. This CDR3 is 22 amino acids long. Germline assignment: CDR1 LNHDA and CDR2 SQIVND (reference sequence). CDR3 in amino acids: CASSIDRDGRNSPYSGANVLTF. The DNA for the CDR3 is TGTGCCAGTAGTATAGATCGGGACGGGAGGAATTCCCCCTACTCTGGGGCCAACGTCCTGACTTTC.